The rows below give T cell receptor beta chains drawn from one sample of a study of T-cell memory formation after mild COVID-19. TCRdb reprocessed the 5' RACE reads with MiXCR, giving one entry per CDR3 protein. The sample holds a few hundred thousand distinct CDR3 sequences, approximately 19% seen once. Sequenced: PBMCs or a T cell subset sorted from them (not recorded which). All receptors derive from a young man who had mild COVID-19 (a few samples of this study predate the infection). Cell type and time point are not known. Each CDR3 is given with its conserved first and last residue. Each record gives: V gene, D gene, J gene, clone size, CDR3 protein, CDR3 DNA. The D gene is left open where the match is weak. Clone size is given for some rows only: seen once, a few or many times, or a class if the clone is expanded.

V gene: TRBV29-1; D gene: .; J gene: TRBJ2-1; clone size: few; CDR3 protein: CSVEDLGSEHFF; CDR3 DNA: TGCAGCGTTGAAGATTTGGGTTCGGAGCACTTCTTC
V gene: TRBV6-2/TRBV6-3; D gene: .; J gene: TRBJ2-7; clone size: .; CDR3 protein: CASVQGYEQYF; CDR3 DNA: TGTGCCAGCGTCCAGGGTTACGAGCAGTACTTC
V gene: TRBV7-3; D gene: TRBD1; J gene: TRBJ2-1; clone size: .; CDR3 protein: CASSWTGSLSDEQFF; CDR3 DNA: TGTGCCAGCAGCTGGACAGGTTCCCTTTCGGATGAGCAGTTCTTC
V gene: TRBV4-3; D gene: TRBD2; J gene: TRBJ2-1; clone size: few; CDR3 protein: CASSQDSLASGYNEQFF; CDR3 DNA: TGCGCCAGCAGCCAAGACTCTTTGGCTAGCGGGTACAATGAGCAGTTCTTC
V gene: TRBV15; D gene: .; J gene: TRBJ2-3; clone size: few; CDR3 protein: CATSNMKGDTQYF; CDR3 DNA: TGTGCCACCAGCAATATGAAGGGGGATACGCAGTATTTT
V gene: TRBV14; D gene: .; J gene: TRBJ2-3; clone size: .; CDR3 protein: CASSQVVSTDTQYF; CDR3 DNA: TGTGCCAGCAGCCAAGTCGTCTCCACAGATACGCAGTATTTT
V gene: TRBV24-1; D gene: TRBD2; J gene: TRBJ2-5; clone size: few; CDR3 protein: CATSGGQAETQYF; CDR3 DNA: TGTGCCACCTCGGGGGGGCAAGCGGAGACCCAGTACTTC
V gene: TRBV2; D gene: .; J gene: TRBJ1-2; clone size: few; CDR3 protein: CASSEGGQGYGYTF; CDR3 DNA: TGTGCCAGCAGTGAAGGGGGCCAGGGATACGGCTACACCTTC
V gene: TRBV6-2/TRBV6-3; D gene: .; J gene: TRBJ2-5; clone size: .; CDR3 protein: CASSYDSRETQYF; CDR3 DNA: TGTGCCAGCAGTTACGATAGCCGAGAGACCCAGTACTTC
V gene: TRBV12-3/TRBV12-4; D gene: .; J gene: TRBJ2-7; clone size: few; CDR3 protein: CASSDGGTSYEQYF; CDR3 DNA: TGTGCCAGCAGTGATGGGGGTACCTCCTACGAGCAGTACTTC
V gene: TRBV12-3/TRBV12-4; D gene: .; J gene: TRBJ2-5; clone size: .; CDR3 protein: CASSDVTETQYF; CDR3 DNA: TGTGCCAGCAGTGATGTGACCGAGACCCAGTACTTC
V gene: TRBV7-9; D gene: TRBD2; J gene: TRBJ2-7; clone size: .; CDR3 protein: CASTLAGVSYEQYF; CDR3 DNA: TGTGCCAGCACCCTCGCGGGGGTGAGCTACGAGCAGTACTTC
V gene: TRBV3-1; D gene: .; J gene: TRBJ2-1; clone size: .; CDR3 protein: CASSQASAYNEQFF; CDR3 DNA: TGTGCCAGCAGCCAAGCTTCAGCATACAATGAGCAGTTCTTC
V gene: TRBV12-3/TRBV12-4; D gene: .; J gene: TRBJ2-4; clone size: .; CDR3 protein: CASSPWVYEILAKNIQYF; CDR3 DNA: TGTGCCAGCAGTCCCTGGGTGTACGAGATACTAGCCAAAAACATTCAGTACTTC
V gene: TRBV5-1; D gene: .; J gene: TRBJ2-1; clone size: .; CDR3 protein: CASSLVAGRQFF; CDR3 DNA: TGCGCCAGCAGCTTGGTTGCCGGGCGCCAGTTCTTC
V gene: TRBV27; D gene: TRBD1; J gene: TRBJ1-2; clone size: .; CDR3 protein: CASSPGLNRGKDYGYTF; CDR3 DNA: TGTGCCAGCAGTCCTGGTCTCAACAGGGGGAAGGACTATGGCTACACCTTC
V gene: TRBV4-1; D gene: .; J gene: TRBJ2-2; clone size: .; CDR3 protein: CASSQEPPGGTGELFF; CDR3 DNA: TGCGCCAGCAGCCAAGAACCCCCGGGTGGGACCGGGGAGCTGTTTTTT
V gene: TRBV20-1; D gene: .; J gene: TRBJ1-1; clone size: .; CDR3 protein: CSARVRNTEAFF; CDR3 DNA: TGCAGTGCTAGAGTCCGGAACACTGAAGCTTTCTTT
V gene: TRBV27; D gene: .; J gene: TRBJ2-3; clone size: .; CDR3 protein: CASRLDWSEQYF; CDR3 DNA: TGTGCCAGCAGATTAGATTGGTCAGAGCAGTATTTT
V gene: TRBV20-1; D gene: TRBD2; J gene: TRBJ2-2; clone size: .; CDR3 protein: CSARAGGNTGELFF; CDR3 DNA: TGCAGTGCTAGAGCGGGGGGGAACACCGGGGAGCTGTTTTTT
V gene: TRBV6-5; D gene: .; J gene: TRBJ2-5; clone size: .; CDR3 protein: CASSVRSAETQYF; CDR3 DNA: TGTGCCAGCAGTGTTCGATCGGCAGAGACCCAGTACTTC
V gene: TRBV12-3/TRBV12-4; D gene: .; J gene: TRBJ1-2; clone size: .; CDR3 protein: CASSLGSSQRGYTF; CDR3 DNA: TGTGCCAGCAGTTTAGGCAGCTCGCAGAGGGGCTACACCTTC
V gene: TRBV4-1; D gene: TRBD2; J gene: TRBJ2-5; clone size: .; CDR3 protein: CASSQLQGGGETQYF; CDR3 DNA: TGCGCCAGCAGCCAGCTTCAGGGCGGGGGGGAGACCCAGTACTTC
V gene: TRBV9; D gene: .; J gene: TRBJ1-1; clone size: few; CDR3 protein: CASSARGVVNTEAFF; CDR3 DNA: TGTGCCAGCAGCGCCAGGGGTGTGGTGAACACTGAAGCTTTCTTT
V gene: TRBV29-1; D gene: .; J gene: TRBJ1-2; clone size: .; CDR3 protein: CSVEDRGLSYGYTF; CDR3 DNA: TGCAGCGTTGAAGATCGAGGGTTGTCCTATGGCTACACCTTC
V gene: TRBV5-6; D gene: .; J gene: TRBJ1-4; clone size: few; CDR3 protein: CASSLLPGSNEKLFF; CDR3 DNA: TGTGCCAGCAGCTTGTTGCCAGGGAGTAATGAAAAACTGTTTTTT
V gene: TRBV5-1; D gene: TRBD1; J gene: TRBJ2-5; clone size: .; CDR3 protein: CASSTGTGGPSWETQYF; CDR3 DNA: TGCGCCAGCAGCACGGGGACAGGGGGACCCTCCTGGGAGACCCAGTACTTC
V gene: TRBV7-9; D gene: .; J gene: TRBJ2-3; clone size: .; CDR3 protein: CASSPKMVLEDTQYF; CDR3 DNA: TGTGCCAGCAGCCCCAAAATGGTTCTCGAAGATACGCAGTATTTT
V gene: TRBV7-2; D gene: .; J gene: TRBJ1-2; clone size: .; CDR3 protein: CASSLPRAASPANYGYTF; CDR3 DNA: TGTGCCAGCAGCTTGCCCCGGGCCGCCTCTCCGGCTAACTATGGCTACACCTTC
V gene: TRBV4-3; D gene: TRBD1; J gene: TRBJ1-1; clone size: .; CDR3 protein: CASSQGTGGYTEAFF; CDR3 DNA: TGCGCCAGCAGCCAAGGGACAGGGGGCTACACTGAAGCTTTCTTT
V gene: TRBV29-1; D gene: TRBD1; J gene: TRBJ2-7; clone size: .; CDR3 protein: CSVARDRASYEQYF; CDR3 DNA: TGCAGCGTTGCCCGGGACAGGGCCTCCTACGAGCAGTACTTC
V gene: TRBV7-9; D gene: TRBD2; J gene: TRBJ2-1; clone size: .; CDR3 protein: CASSSRGTSGGRAQFF; CDR3 DNA: TGTGCCAGCAGCTCCCGCGGGACTAGCGGGGGGCGGGCGCAGTTCTTC
V gene: TRBV29-1; D gene: .; J gene: TRBJ1-4; clone size: .; CDR3 protein: CSGLNEKLFF; CDR3 DNA: TGCAGCGGACTAAATGAAAAACTGTTTTTT
V gene: TRBV5-1; D gene: TRBD1; J gene: TRBJ1-5; clone size: .; CDR3 protein: CASSPGQGHNQPQHF; CDR3 DNA: TGCGCCAGCAGCCCCGGACAGGGCCATAATCAGCCCCAGCATTTT
V gene: TRBV3-1; D gene: .; J gene: TRBJ2-1; clone size: .; CDR3 protein: CASSQGEAGNEQFF; CDR3 DNA: TGTGCCAGCAGCCAAGGGGAGGCGGGCAATGAGCAGTTCTTC
V gene: TRBV6-2/TRBV6-3; D gene: .; J gene: TRBJ2-5; clone size: .; CDR3 protein: CASFQAGETQYF; CDR3 DNA: TGTGCCAGTTTCCAGGCGGGAGAGACCCAGTACTTC
V gene: TRBV5-1; D gene: .; J gene: TRBJ2-5; clone size: few; CDR3 protein: CASGLQGRETQYF; CDR3 DNA: TGCGCCAGCGGGTTACAGGGAAGAGAGACCCAGTACTTC
V gene: TRBV15; D gene: .; J gene: TRBJ2-3; clone size: .; CDR3 protein: CATSRVEGQQYF; CDR3 DNA: TGTGCCACCAGCAGAGTGGAAGGACAGCAGTATTTT
V gene: TRBV12-3/TRBV12-4; D gene: .; J gene: TRBJ1-1; clone size: few; CDR3 protein: CASSLTSGRGENAFF; CDR3 DNA: TGTGCCAGCAGTTTAACCAGCGGACGCGGTGAGAACGCTTTCTTT
V gene: TRBV2; D gene: .; J gene: TRBJ1-6; clone size: few; CDR3 protein: CASSEDSGGNSPLHF; CDR3 DNA: TGTGCCAGCAGTGAAGATTCGGGGGGCAATTCACCCCTCCACTTT